This T cell receptor (beta chain) was recovered during a study of OX40 agonist ivuxolimab in advanced cancers. Across the whole study: Ivuxolimab was administered intravenously to patients at 0.01 to 10 mg/kg every 2 weeks. Patients enrolled in dose escalation were diagnosed with hepatocellular carcinoma, melanoma, renal cell or head and neck cancer.

This CDR3 contains 11 residues. The germline V gene encodes CDR1 MDHEN and CDR2 SYDVKM. Trimming stripped 10 bases from V and 8 bases from J, with 11 bases between. For this clone: No antigen is known for it.

Study-wide findings and caveats: Clones of CD4+ and CD8+ blood T cells grew by week 6 at doses of 0.1 to 3.0 mg/kg.

TCRdb's table, derived via immunoSEQ multiplex PCR, lists solely in-frame clones and lacks some. Among under 70,000 clones listed, roughly nine tenths were seen once. The clonotype comes from an adult with an advanced solid tumor such as melanoma, head and neck, liver or kidney cancer. Sequenced material: CD4+ or CD8+ T cells sorted from blood, taken in a trial of the OX40 agonist ivuxolimab. J is TRBJ1-4 and V is TRBV28; no clear D gene. The CDR3 loop is CATNRAEKLFF. CDR3 sequence (DNA): TGTGCCACCAATAGGGCGGAAAAACTGTTTTTT.